This T cell receptor beta chain was identified in a study of early T cells in non-severe SARS-CoV-2 infection (dated by TCRdb to the early 2020s). In the study overall: Bulk RNA from unsorted whole blood was used for TCR sequencing, so alpha and beta chains could not be paired. Here is what the overall study found, with its caveats: VDJdb matching was skewed toward anti-spike CD8 responses, so virus-specific expansions were likely underestimated and private and CD4 specificities were missed.

The CDR3 contains 15 residues, cysteine and phenylalanine counted. The only DNA kept is the CDR3, 45 bases in frame from the first base. Per the germline V gene, SNHLY is the CDR1 and FYNNEI is the CDR2. Trimming leaves V shorter by 9 bases and J shorter by 3 bases, with the junction holding 9 bases beyond the gene matches. The library was produced with 5' RACE. Instrument on record: NextSeq 500. To correct for sequencing error and PCR bias, the TCR library protocol tagged individual cDNA molecules with unique molecular identifiers. Both TCR alpha and beta chains were sequenced, and tight co-correlation was observed between alpha and beta sequence abundances in each sample. Per the original workflow: Decombinator V4 was used to annotate TCR sequences for V gene, J gene and CDR3. Expanded TCRs were defined as changing significantly between any two time points under a Poisson model with p below 0.0001. TCR abundances were normalised to the total number of TCRs sequenced in each sample and reported as counts per million. TRAV1-2 paired with TRAJ12, TRAJ20 or TRAJ33 defined MAIT TCRs, while TRAV10 paired with TRAJ18 defined iNKT TCRs. VDJdb, accessed 1 November 2021, was searched for CMV, EBV and SARS-CoV-2 annotated TCRs, excluding TCRs annotated for multiple antigens. TCRdb passed the public sequencing reads through fastp at Q25 and MiXCR, retaining productive beta sequences. Rows merge per CDR3 protein into single entries with the most common DNA and genes. TCRdb's processing, not the study's, gives the V and J calls here. The sample contains about 70,000 distinct CDR3 sequences, approximately 14% of them found a single time. The biggest ten clones account for around 3.7% of the sample.

The study was a case-control design nested within a healthcare worker cohort in London, UK, with weekly nasopharyngeal swab PCR tests and blood sampling. Healthcare workers were recruited during the week of the UK lockdown, between 23 and 31 March 2020, and followed weekly for up to roughly 15 weeks. There are many counts of this clonotype. Its recognized antigen is unknown. Base qualities are missing; no much larger clone stands one base away. The sample was whole blood, taken at baseline. The V and J segments used are TRBV2 and TRBJ2-7; the central 12 bases match TRBD2. The TCR was taken from an adult who was a healthcare worker with PCR-confirmed SARS-CoV-2 infection or an uninfected control (not recorded which). The DNA sequence reads TGTGCCAGTGGCCGGGGACTAGCGGGTTACTACGAGCAGTACTTC. It translates as CASGRGLAGYYEQYF.